These T cell receptor beta chains were read from a single sample in a study of cytomegalovirus exposure and HLA in healthy donors. The data were produced by immunoSEQ multiplex PCR, yet TCRdb's version contains in-frame clones alone and is incomplete. Of approximately 230,000 clones listed, roughly 87% were seen once; the top ten hold around 12%. The sample consisted of PBMCs. The receptors were sampled from a man aged 18 to 29 in good health and CMV-seropositive. Both conserved end residues are part of each CDR3. The D gene is left open where the match is weak. Clone size appears in some rows only: once, few, many, or a class for an expanded clone.

abundance	v_gene	j_gene	d_gene	CDR3aa	CDR3nt
few	TRBV7-9	TRBJ2-5	-	CASSSGETQYF	TGTGCCAGCAGCTCCGGGGAGACCCAGTACTTC
-	TRBV7-9	TRBJ2-1	-	CASSPGGGRDNEQFF	TGTGCCAGCAGCCCCGGAGGAGGAAGGGACAATGAGCAGTTCTTC
-	TRBV18	TRBJ1-5	TRBD1	CASSQGQGSYSNQPQHF	TGTGCCAGCTCGCAGGGACAGGGGAGCTACAGCAATCAGCCCCAGCATTTT
-	TRBV7-9	TRBJ2-1	-	CASSRFSSYNEQFF	TGTGCCAGCAGCCGATTTAGCTCCTACAATGAGCAGTTCTTC
-	TRBV30	TRBJ1-1	-	CAWTGLSTEAFF	TGTGCCTGGACAGGGTTGAGCACTGAAGCTTTCTTT
-	TRBV11-3	TRBJ1-2	-	CASSPIEGRGGYTF	TGTGCCAGCAGCCCTATTGAAGGGAGAGGAGGCTACACCTTC
-	TRBV6-5	TRBJ2-1	-	CASSSLNRVEFF	TGTGCCAGCAGTTCCTTAAACAGGGTTGAATTCTTC
-	TRBV28	TRBJ1-2	-	CASSPQVLYGYTF	TGTGCCAGCAGTCCTCAGGTTCTCTATGGCTACACCTTC
-	TRBV29-1	TRBJ2-5	TRBD2	CSGGGASGETQYF	TGCAGCGGGGGTGGGGCTAGCGGAGAGACCCAGTACTTC
-	TRBV27	TRBJ2-6	TRBD1	CASSRRDRAGANVLTF	TGTGCCAGCAGTCGCCGGGACAGGGCTGGGGCCAACGTCCTGACTTTC
-	TRBV9	TRBJ1-2	-	CASSPSVGYGYTF	TGTGCCAGCAGCCCGTCAGTGGGGTATGGCTACACCTTC
-	TRBV4-3	TRBJ1-1	-	CASSQAVNTEAFF	TGCGCCAGCAGCCAAGCAGTGAACACTGAAGCTTTCTTT
-	TRBV4-3	TRBJ2-7	TRBD2	CASSQDWASGSHEQYF	TGCGCCAGCAGCCAAGATTGGGCTAGCGGGAGCCACGAGCAGTACTTC
-	TRBV4-1	TRBJ2-2	-	CASSRTSANTGELFF	TGCGCCAGCAGCCGGACGTCAGCGAACACCGGGGAGCTGTTTTTT
-	TRBV5-1	TRBJ1-1	-	CASSLGTMMNTEAFF	TGCGCCAGCAGCTTGGGGACCATGATGAACACTGAAGCTTTCTTT